The 5 T cell receptor beta chains below come from one sample, sequenced in a study of cytomegalovirus exposure and HLA in healthy donors. PCR was performed using 60 Vbeta and 13 Jbeta primers. The repertoire was sequenced with immunoSEQ multiplex PCR; TCRdb's copy has only in-frame clones and lacks some. This table holds some 200,000 clones, less than 85% found once. Input material: PBMCs. The source is a boy under 18 in good health and CMV-seronegative.

CDR3 loop: CASSTSGTGGTEAFF. Written as DNA, the CDR3 is TGCGCCAGCAGCACCTCCGGAACCGGCGGGACTGAAGCTTTCTTT. V usage is TRBV5-1 and J usage is TRBJ1-1; no firm D call. This CDR3 has 15 amino acids. Looked up from germline, CDR1 is SGHRS and CDR2 is YFSETQ. The V end was cut by 4 bases, the J end by 5 bases, with 18 bases between.

The chain joins TRBV9 to TRBJ2-5; a weak D match, TRBD1 (5 bases). Germline values: CDR1 SGDLS, CDR2 YYNGEE. V gave up 0 bases and J gave up 2 bases, with 14 bases separating them. The CDR3 is made up of 16 amino acids. CDR3 coding DNA: TGTGCCAGCAGCGTAGCGGGCAGGGAAGGGCAAGAGACCCAGTACTTC. Residues: CASSVAGREGQETQYF. Variable domain in full (rest from reference TRBV9 and TRBJ2-5): DSGVTQTPKHLITATGQRVTLRCSPRSGDLSVYWYQQSLDQGLQFLIQYYNGEERAKGNILERFSAQQFPDLHSELNLSSLELGDSALYFCASSVAGREGQETQYFGPGTRLLVL.

This clone has just a few counts. The V call is TRBV9, the J call TRBJ1-4; 7 bases line up with TRBD1. Germline trimming cut 3 bases from V and 10 bases from J; bases unmatched to any gene: 6. This CDR3 spans 13 amino acids. CDR1 is SGDLS and CDR2 is YYNGEE in the germline V gene. The CDR3 bases are TGTGCCAGCAGCGGTAACAGGGGAGGAAAACTGTTTTTT. This encodes CASSGNRGGKLFF.

This chain uses TRBV7-9 with TRBJ1-5; 10 bases align to TRBD1. The CDR3 loop spans 16 amino acids. From germline, CDR1 is SEHNR and CDR2 FQNEAQ (reference sequence). V lost 1 base, J lost 5 bases, and 5 bases stayed unmatched. The DNA of the CDR3 is TGTGCCAGCAGCTTAGGGGGACAGGGGCCCCATCAGCCCCAGCATTTT. It translates to CASSLGGQGPHQPQHF.

This chain links TRBV29-1 with TRBJ1-1, with D unclear. The CDR3 extends over 15 amino acids. V was clipped by 3 bases and J by 2 bases, with 16 bases between them. Germline lookup yields CDR1 SQVTM and CDR2 ANQGSEA. The CDR3 sequence is CSVEAKIKLNTEAFF. In DNA form, the CDR3 reads TGCAGCGTTGAGGCAAAGATTAAACTAAACACTGAAGCTTTCTTT.